Each of the 17 T cell receptor beta chains below was sequenced from the same sample in a study of blood T cell repertoires in COVID-19. Sequencing used immunoSEQ multiplex PCR; TCRdb keeps in-frame clones, though not all of them. Of over 250,000 clones in the sample, 88% are singletons; the top ten hold 2.5% to 3.5%. Sequenced: PBMCs or T cells enriched from blood (not recorded which). Every receptor here comes from a woman aged 45-65 years who had recovered from COVID-19.

This clone was seen a single time. This sequence joins TRBV6-5 and TRBJ1-2; D unresolved. The V end lost 0 bases, the J end lost 2 bases, and 7 bases lay between the germline ends. This CDR3 has 14 residues. Germline CDR1 is MNHEY and CDR2 is SVGAGI. The CDR3 loop is CASSYSPRNYGYTF. In nucleotides, the CDR3 is TGTGCCAGCAGTTACTCTCCCAGGAACTATGGCTACACCTTC.

V and J are TRBV11-3 and TRBJ2-7; TRBD2 agrees at 7 bases. The ends lost 5 bases at V and 4 bases at J; junction bases unmatched: 11. Germline CDR1 is SGHNT and CDR2 is YENEEA. This CDR3 is 15 amino acids long. The DNA of the CDR3 is TGTGCCAGCAGCGCCGCCAGCGGGGCTTCTTACGAGCAGTACTTC. It translates to CASSAASGASYEQYF.

This chain connects TRBV7-2 to TRBJ1-2, with D possibly being TRBD1 (5 bases). CDR3 length equals 15 residues. Between the trimmed V and J ends, which lost 3 bases and 2 bases, there was a span of 13 bases. CDR1 and CDR2 (germline): SGHTA, FQGNSA. The CDR3: CASSFSLGQNYGYTF. The CDR3 DNA reads as TGTGCCAGCAGCTTTAGCTTAGGACAAAACTATGGCTACACCTTC.

This clone was counted between two and nine times. This chain uses TRBV28 with TRBJ1-4; weak D call: TRBD1 (5 bases). V dropped 5 bases and J dropped 2 bases, with 12 bases sitting between them. This CDR3 spans 15 amino acids. The germline V gene encodes CDR1 MDHEN and CDR2 SYDVKM. The CDR3 DNA follows: TGTGCCAGCAGTCGGTATACAGGTACTAATGAAAAACTGTTTTTT. Residues: CASSRYTGTNEKLFF.

This clone was recorded once. This chain joins TRBV24-1 and TRBJ2-1, with 13 bases fitting TRBD2. The CDR3 extends over 14 amino acids. Looked up from germline, CDR1 is KGHDR and CDR2 is SFDVKD. Trimming removed 5 bases from V and 8 bases from J; junction bases left unmatched: 2. In nucleotides, the CDR3 is TGTGCCACCAGTGGGACTAGCGGGAGCGATGAGCAGTTCTTC. This sequence encodes CATSGTSGSDEQFF.

This chain uses TRBV15 with TRBJ2-1; TRBD2 aligns across 7 bases. CDR3 length equals 15 residues. Germline loops: CDR1 LNHNV, CDR2 YYDKDF (reference sequence). The J segment lost 8 bases and the V segment lost 5 bases, leaving 12 bases of the junction unmatched. The CDR3 nucleotides read TGTGCCACCAGCGACGGGACTATGAGTCTCGATGAGCAGTTCTTC. Protein: CATSDGTMSLDEQFF.

This clone has just a few counts. The V and J genes are TRBV6-2 or TRBV6-3 and TRBJ1-2, with 10 bases fitting TRBD1. CDR1 is MNHEY and CDR2 is SVGEGT in the germline V gene. This CDR3 is built from 15 residues. Trimming at V came to 2 bases and at J to 5 bases, leaving 5 bases not matched to a gene. CDR3 coding DNA: TGTGCCAGCAGTTACGATCGGGACAGGGGATATGGCTACACCTTC. Amino acids: CASSYDRDRGYGYTF.

This chain links TRBV6-2 or TRBV6-3 with TRBJ1-1; D possibly corresponds to TRBD1 (5 bases). V was trimmed by 4 bases and J by 2 bases, leaving 17 bases between them. Looked up from germline, CDR1 is MNHEY and CDR2 is SVGEGT. This CDR3 has 16 residues. The CDR3 sequence is CASSFSPPTGNTEAFF. Here the CDR3 DNA reads TGTGCCAGCAGTTTTAGTCCCCCCACAGGCAACACTGAAGCTTTCTTT.

V is TRBV2 and J is TRBJ1-5, with 9 bases identical to TRBD1. CDR1 is SNHLY, CDR2 FYNNEI, per germline. The CDR3 sequence is 14 residues long. With V trimmed by 6 bases and J by 6 bases, 6 bases remained unmatched. In DNA form, the CDR3 reads TGTGCCAGCAGGGACAGGGGTGGACGTCAGCCCCAGCATTTT. It encodes CASRDRGGRQPQHF.

This clone came up once. The V call is TRBV6-5, the J call TRBJ1-2, with a tentative D call TRBD1 (5 bases). The V gene lost 3 bases and the J gene lost 0 bases, with 8 bases spanning the gap. Per the germline V gene, CDR1 is MNHEY and CDR2 is SVGAGI. CDR3 length equals 14 residues. The CDR3 region is CASSYGAANYGYTF. The DNA for the CDR3 is TGTGCCAGCAGTTATGGGGCAGCTAACTATGGCTACACCTTC.

This chain uses TRBV2 with TRBJ1-1; tentative D call: TRBD1 (6 bases). The germline V gene encodes CDR1 SNHLY and CDR2 FYNNEI. Trimming stripped 6 bases from V and 1 base from J, with 21 bases between. This CDR3 comprises 17 residues. The CDR3 DNA reads as TGTGCCAGCAGATTGACCACAGGGAGGGAGTGGAACACTGAAGCTTTCTTT. Translation gives CASRLTTGREWNTEAFF.

V is TRBV7-9 and J is TRBJ1-1; D is unresolved. The germline V and J ends were trimmed by 8 bases and 3 bases, with 13 bases remaining between them. Germline V gene lookup returns CDR1 SEHNR and CDR2 FQNEAQ (reference sequence). This CDR3 has 13 amino acids. The CDR3 coding sequence is TGTGCCAGCCAGGTAGTAGTGGACACTGAAGCTTTCTTT. Translated, it gives CASQVVVDTEAFF.

The chain joins TRBV2 to TRBJ2-2; D call uncertain. Germline CDR1 SNHLY, CDR2 FYNNEI. Deletions cut 6 bases from V and 8 bases from J, with 19 bases between. This CDR3 spans 15 amino acids. CDR3 loop: CASSHGGSLGGELFF. The CDR3 nucleotides read TGTGCCAGCAGCCACGGTGGCTCCCTCGGGGGGGAGCTGTTTTTT.

The chain recombines TRBV28 with TRBJ1-2; 8 bases map to TRBD1. V was clipped by 5 bases and J by 8 bases; unmatched bases: 10. Germline V gives CDR1 MDHEN, CDR2 SYDVKM. The CDR3 runs 14 residues. CDR3 protein: CASSTQTGARGYTF. The CDR3 nucleotides read TGTGCCAGCAGTACCCAGACAGGGGCGAGGGGCTACACCTTC.

This clone showed up just once. The rearrangement joins TRBV4-2 to TRBJ2-3; a weak D match, TRBD2 (6 bases). The length of the CDR3 is 14 residues. Germline CDR1 reads LGHNA; CDR2 reads YNFKEQ. Trimming left V 3 bases short and J 6 bases short, with 13 bases between. The CDR3 DNA follows: TGTGCCAGCAGCCAGGGGGGAACCTACGATACGCAGTATTTT. Translated, it gives CASSQGGTYDTQYF.

The rearrangement joins TRBV21-1 to TRBJ1-1; no check of the table's D call, TRBD1, against the DNA was made. TRBV21-1 is annotated as a pseudogene. CDR3 length: 18 residues. The CDR3 spells CASSKAPTSGTLNTEAFF. The CDR3 coding sequence is TGTGCCAGCAGCAAAGCTCCTACATCCGGGACATTGAACACTGAAGCTTTCTTT.

The chain has TRBV28 and TRBJ1-2; D gene unclear. V lost 5 bases and J lost 7, with 20 bases in between. The CDR3 is 15 residues long. Germline lookup yields CDR1 MDHEN and CDR2 SYDVKM. The chain's CDR3 is CASSLPGTVIGGYTF. The DNA of the CDR3 is TGTGCCAGCAGTCTACCGGGAACGGTGATCGGTGGCTACACCTTC.